This T cell receptor beta chain comes out of a study of T cell responses to AZD1222 COVID-19 vaccine. This clone was seen only once. The antigen is undetermined. In germline, CDR1 is MNHEY, CDR2 SMNVEV (reference sequence). The CDR3 consists of 15 residues. Trimming cost V 7 bases and J 4 bases; bases outside gene matches: 11. Overall study findings and caveats: After the peak T cell response, and only then, were repertoires sampled. Vaccination with two AZD1222 doses was followed by a rise in Spike-specific TCR breadth and depth. Clonal diversity may have been underestimated, and the donors were mostly white British, with more females than males. Just a handful of AZD1222 recipients were seropositive at baseline.

The table came from immunoSEQ multiplex PCR; TCRdb's copy has only in-frame clones and leaves some out. Of about 70,000 clones listed, approximately 88% were seen once; the top ten hold around 5.1%. Sequenced here: peripheral blood, sampled on day 0 of MenACWY control vaccination. V and J are TRBV27 and TRBJ2-5; 8 nucleotides line up with TRBD2. This sequence was found in an adult in good health. For the CDR3, the DNA is TGTGCCAGCACCACCTATGCGGGGGGCAGAGAGACCCAGTACTTC. It encodes CASTTYAGGRETQYF.